One and the same sample provided the 13 T cell receptor beta chains below, sequenced in a study of blood T cells in healthy people across ages. Combining a sample-barcoded 5' primer with a J-beta primer mix, a second PCR ran for about 7 to 11 cycles. TCRdb used MiXCR to reprocess the 5' RACE reads, holding one entry per CDR3 protein. The sample lists over a million distinct CDR3 sequences; around 42% were seen once. The sample comprised blood. The receptor source for this set is a woman between 18 and 29 years old in good health.

V and J are TRBV10-2 and TRBJ2-5; either TRBD1 or TRBD2 may fit D (5 bases each). Looked up from germline, CDR1 is WSHSY and CDR2 is SAAADI. The V gene lost 6 bases and the J gene lost 0 bases, with 11 bases spanning the gap. The CDR3 totals 14 residues. The CDR3 DNA follows: TGCGCCAGCAGGGGCTGGGGGAACCAAGAGACCCAGTACTTC. As protein: CASRGWGNQETQYF.

This sequence joins TRBV20-1 and TRBJ2-1, with D hard to call. Germline lookup yields CDR1 DFQATT and CDR2 SNEGSKA (reference sequence). The germline V and J ends were trimmed by 3 bases and 10 bases, with 10 bases remaining between them. This CDR3 region has 11 residues. DNA of the CDR3: TGCAGTGCTAGGACCCCCTCGGAGCAGTTCTTC. As protein: CSARTPSEQFF.

This clonotype appeared a few times. The chain's CDR3 is CASSLFATDTQYF. Here the CDR3 DNA reads TGTGCCAGCAGTTTATTCGCCACAGATACGCAGTATTTT. The rearrangement links TRBV12-3 or TRBV12-4 to TRBJ2-3; D gene unclear. The CDR3 extends over 13 amino acids. V was clipped by 2 bases and J by 2 bases, with 5 bases between them.

The chain employs TRBV10-3 and TRBJ2-3, with 10 bases identical to TRBD1. The trim removed 4 bases at V and 1 base at J, leaving 14 bases unmatched. Germline assignment: CDR1 ENHRY and CDR2 SYGVKD. The CDR3 extends over 19 amino acids. CDR3 coding DNA: TGTGCCATCAGTGCCAAGTCTCGGACAGGGGGGGGTGGCACAGATACGCAGTATTTT. It codes for CAISAKSRTGGGGTDTQYF.

For the CDR3, the DNA is TGTGCCAGCAGCCTCGGGGGACAGGGGTTCTACGAGCAGTACTTC. Protein product: CASSLGGQGFYEQYF. The chain has TRBV3-1 and TRBJ2-7, with TRBD1 identical over 10 bases. Germline V gene data show CDR1 as LGHDT and CDR2 as YNNKEL (reference sequence). The trim removed 4 bases at V and 3 bases at J, leaving 6 bases unmatched. The CDR3 has 15 residues.

This chain links TRBV7-2 with TRBJ2-4, with D possibly being TRBD2 (5 bases). The last part of the DNA fits TRBJ2-7 better; the J call may be wrong. From germline, CDR1 is SGHTA and CDR2 FQGNSA. The CDR3 covers 15 residues. In DNA form, the CDR3 reads TGTGCCAGCAGCTTTATCGATAGGGAGTTCTACGAGCAGTACTTC. Translation gives CASSFIDREFYEQYF.

This clonotype was observed a handful of times. The chain links TRBV7-2 to TRBJ2-5, with D unresolved. With 0 bases removed from V and 5 bases from J, the gap between germline ends came to 19 bases. This CDR3 region has 17 residues. Per the germline V gene, CDR1 is SGHTA and CDR2 is FQGNSA. CDR3 protein: CASSLAVRFAREETQYF. Written as DNA, the CDR3 is TGTGCCAGCAGCTTAGCGGTCCGCTTCGCGAGAGAGGAGACCCAGTACTTC. Filled out from reference TRBV7-2 and TRBJ2-5, the complete variable domain reads GAGVSQSPSNKVTEKGKDVELRCDPISGHTALYWYRQSLGQGLEFLIYFQGNSAPDKSGLPSDRFSAERTGGSVSTLTIQRTQQEDSAVYLCASSLAVRFAREETQYFGPGTRLLVL.

The rearrangement links TRBV5-1 to TRBJ2-1; 13 bases are a match to TRBD2. CDR3 length: 15 residues. With V trimmed by 1 base and J by 10 bases, 5 bases remained unmatched. From germline, CDR1 is SGHRS and CDR2 YFSETQ. The CDR3 DNA reads as TGCGCCAGCAGCTTGACTAGCGGGAGGGCAAAGGAGCAGTTCTTC. Its protein product is CASSLTSGRAKEQFF.

The rearrangement joins TRBV6-1 to TRBJ1-5; D unclear. The germline V and J ends were trimmed by 1 base and 7 bases, with 14 bases remaining between them. The CDR3 runs to 15 residues. From germline, CDR1 is MNHNS and CDR2 SASEGT. The CDR3 nucleotides are TGTGCCAGCAGTGAAGGACGAGCTAAGGGACAGCCCCAGCATTTT. This codes for CASSEGRAKGQPQHF.

This clonotype showed up just a few times. The V gene is TRBV20-1, the J gene TRBJ2-7, with D tentatively TRBD1 (5 bases). From germline, CDR1 is DFQATT and CDR2 SNEGSKA (reference sequence). This CDR3 has 13 amino acids. The ends were cut back, 7 bases at V and 5 bases at J, with 18 bases in the middle. The CDR3 coding sequence is TGCAGTGGGGCCCAGGGATCCCCCGACGAGCAGTACTTC. This translates into CSGAQGSPDEQYF.

V is TRBV6-5 and J is TRBJ1-6, with a weak D call TRBD1 (5 bases). V was clipped by 6 bases and J by 11 bases, with 23 bases between them. CDR1 MNHEY and CDR2 SVGAGI come from the germline V gene. The CDR3 is made up of 16 amino acids. CDR3 in amino acids: CASSRHAGRDSTPLHF. As DNA, the CDR3 is TGTGCCAGCAGCCGACATGCCGGACGGGACTCGACACCCCTCCACTTT.

This clonotype was seen a handful of times. V gene TRBV5-1 combines with J gene TRBJ2-7; D gene uncertain. The DNA matches TRBJ2-5 better at its end, which makes the J call doubtful. CDR1 and CDR2 (germline): SGHRS, YFSETQ. This CDR3 region has 14 residues. This CDR3 reads CASSTQRSQETQYF. In DNA, the CDR3 is TGCGCCAGCAGCACTCAGCGATCACAGGAGACCCAGTACTTC.

This clonotype was seen a few times. The chain combines TRBV20-1 with TRBJ2-7; D is unclear. The V end lost 2 bases, the J end lost 3 bases, and 23 bases lay between the germline ends. The CDR3 covers 17 residues. The germline V gene encodes CDR1 DFQATT and CDR2 SNEGSKA (reference sequence). CDR3 sequence (DNA): TGCAGTGCTAGACTGGTGCCGGGCAAATCGATGTACTACGAGCAGTACTTC. Protein sequence: CSARLVPGKSMYYEQYF.